This T cell receptor (beta chain) was captured in a study of T cell repertoires in cytomegalovirus infection. Study findings and constraints: Carriers of CMV and the relevant HLA type were discriminated by public TCR beta frequency. The response measured ex vivo was dominated by TCR beta clonotypes (HLA-C-restricted and CMV-specific).

Via MiXCR, TCRdb re-called the reads, giving one row per CDR3 protein. The sample shows about 740,000 distinct CDR3 sequences, roughly a third of them seen only once. V lost 1 base to trimming and J lost 6 bases, with 12 bases between them. This CDR3 comprises 14 residues. The germline V gene has CDR1 MNHNY and CDR2 SVGAGI (reference sequence). With regard to this clonotype: What it binds is not known.

The sample consisted of PBMCs. The receptor was derived from a human donor in good health (CMV status not recorded). Some clones in this sample may be carry-over from other donors' samples. The chain employs TRBV6-6 and TRBJ1-1; D is uncertain. CDR3 in DNA: TGTGCCAGCAGTTACTTTCTCCCTAGCCCTGAAGCTTTCTTT. As protein: CASSYFLPSPEAFF.